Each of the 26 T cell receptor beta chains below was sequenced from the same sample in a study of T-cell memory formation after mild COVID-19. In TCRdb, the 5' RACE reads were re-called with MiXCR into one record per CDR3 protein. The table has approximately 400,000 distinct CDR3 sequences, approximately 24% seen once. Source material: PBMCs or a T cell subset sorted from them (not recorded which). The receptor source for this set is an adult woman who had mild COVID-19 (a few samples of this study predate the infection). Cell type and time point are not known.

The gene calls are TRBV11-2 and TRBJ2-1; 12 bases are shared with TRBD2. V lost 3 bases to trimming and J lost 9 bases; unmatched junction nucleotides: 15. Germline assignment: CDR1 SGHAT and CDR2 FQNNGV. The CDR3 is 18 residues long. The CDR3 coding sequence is TGTGCCAGCAGCTTCCGCCTAGCGGGGGGGCTAGGTAGGGGTGAGCAGTTCTTC. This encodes CASSFRLAGGLGRGEQFF.

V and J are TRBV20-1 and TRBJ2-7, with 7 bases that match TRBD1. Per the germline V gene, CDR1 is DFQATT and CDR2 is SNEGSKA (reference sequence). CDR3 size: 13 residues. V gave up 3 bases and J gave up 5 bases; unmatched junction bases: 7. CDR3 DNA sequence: TGCAGTGCTAGGAAGGGGGCGCGCGACGAGCAGTACTTC. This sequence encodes CSARKGARDEQYF.

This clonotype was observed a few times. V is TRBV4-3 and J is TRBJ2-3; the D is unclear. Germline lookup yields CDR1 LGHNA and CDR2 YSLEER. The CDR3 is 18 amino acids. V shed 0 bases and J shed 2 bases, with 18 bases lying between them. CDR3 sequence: CASSQEPPGGTLTDTQYF. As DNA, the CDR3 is TGCGCCAGCAGCCAAGAGCCCCCGGGCGGCACACTCACAGATACGCAGTATTTT.

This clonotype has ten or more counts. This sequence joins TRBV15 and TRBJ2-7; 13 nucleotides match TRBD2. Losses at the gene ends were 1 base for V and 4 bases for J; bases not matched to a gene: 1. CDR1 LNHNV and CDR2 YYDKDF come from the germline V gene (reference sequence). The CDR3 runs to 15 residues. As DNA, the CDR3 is TGTGCCACCAGCAGAGGACTAGCGGGAGGTTACGAGCAGTACTTC. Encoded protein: CATSRGLAGGYEQYF.

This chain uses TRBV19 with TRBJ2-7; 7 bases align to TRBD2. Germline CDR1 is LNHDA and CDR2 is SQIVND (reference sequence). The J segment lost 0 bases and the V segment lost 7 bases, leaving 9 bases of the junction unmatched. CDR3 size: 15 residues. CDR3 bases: TGTGCCAGTACTCCCTCGGGACTATCCTCCTACGAGCAGTACTTC. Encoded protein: CASTPSGLSSYEQYF.

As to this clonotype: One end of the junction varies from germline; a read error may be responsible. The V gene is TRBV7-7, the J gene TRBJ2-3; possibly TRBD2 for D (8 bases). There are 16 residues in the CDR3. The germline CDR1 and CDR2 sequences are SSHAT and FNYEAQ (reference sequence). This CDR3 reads CASSPGLGQGTDTQYF. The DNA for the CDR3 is TGTGCTAGCAGCCCGGGACTAGGACAGGGCACAGATACGCAGTATTTT.

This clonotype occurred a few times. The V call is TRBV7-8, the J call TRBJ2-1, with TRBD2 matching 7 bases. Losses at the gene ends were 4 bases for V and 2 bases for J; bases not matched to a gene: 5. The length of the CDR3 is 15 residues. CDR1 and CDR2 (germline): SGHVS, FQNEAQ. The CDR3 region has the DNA TGTGCCAGCAGCTATGGACTAGGCCCCTACAATGAGCAGTTCTTC. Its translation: CASSYGLGPYNEQFF.

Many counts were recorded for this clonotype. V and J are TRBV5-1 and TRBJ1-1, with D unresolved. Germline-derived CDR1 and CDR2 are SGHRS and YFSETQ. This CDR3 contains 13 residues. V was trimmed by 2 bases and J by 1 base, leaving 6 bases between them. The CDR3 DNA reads TGCGCCAGCAGCTTTAGAGGGAACACTGAAGCTTTCTTT. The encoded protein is CASSFRGNTEAFF. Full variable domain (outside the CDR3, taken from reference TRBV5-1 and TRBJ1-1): KAGVTQTPRYLIKTRGQQVTLSCSPISGHRSVSWYQQTPGQGLQFLFEYFSETQRNKGNFPGRFSGRQFSNSRSEMNVSTLELGDSALYLCASSFRGNTEAFFGQGTRLTVV.

This CDR3 is CASRQGQETDTQYF. The CDR3 region has the DNA TGTGCCAGCAGACAAGGACAGGAAACAGATACGCAGTATTTT. The chain uses TRBV6-5 and TRBJ2-3; TRBD1 matches at 7 bases. The CDR3 sequence is 14 residues long. V dropped 6 bases and J dropped 3; count of bases not matched to a gene: 6. The V gene's germline CDR1 is MNHEY and CDR2 SVGAGI.

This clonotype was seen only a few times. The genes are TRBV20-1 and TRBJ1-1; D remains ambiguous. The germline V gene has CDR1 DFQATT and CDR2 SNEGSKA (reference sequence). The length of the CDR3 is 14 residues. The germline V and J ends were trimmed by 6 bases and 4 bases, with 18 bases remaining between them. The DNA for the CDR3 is TGCAGTGCCAGTGGGTCGGGGATTATCACTGAAGCTTTCTTT. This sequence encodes CSASGSGIITEAFF.

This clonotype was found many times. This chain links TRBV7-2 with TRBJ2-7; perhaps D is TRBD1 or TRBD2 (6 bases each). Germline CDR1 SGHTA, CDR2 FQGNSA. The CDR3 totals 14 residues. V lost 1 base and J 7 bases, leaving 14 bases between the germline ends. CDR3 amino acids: CASSLVGGRREQYF. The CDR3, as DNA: TGTGCCAGCAGCTTAGTAGGGGGGAGGCGGGAGCAGTACTTC.

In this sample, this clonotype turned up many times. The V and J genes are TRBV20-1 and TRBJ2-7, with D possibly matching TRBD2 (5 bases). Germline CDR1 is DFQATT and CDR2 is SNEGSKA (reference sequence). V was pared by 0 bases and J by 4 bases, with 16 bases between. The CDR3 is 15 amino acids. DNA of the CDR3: TGCAGTGCTAGAGATTGGGAGAGAAGCAGATACGAGCAGTACTTC. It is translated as CSARDWERSRYEQYF.

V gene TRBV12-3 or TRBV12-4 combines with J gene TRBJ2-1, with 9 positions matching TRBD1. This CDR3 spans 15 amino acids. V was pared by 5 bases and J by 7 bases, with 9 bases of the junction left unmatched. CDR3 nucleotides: TGTGCCAGCAGTCAAACAGGGGGCGGTCGGAATGAGCAGTTCTTC. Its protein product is CASSQTGGGRNEQFF.

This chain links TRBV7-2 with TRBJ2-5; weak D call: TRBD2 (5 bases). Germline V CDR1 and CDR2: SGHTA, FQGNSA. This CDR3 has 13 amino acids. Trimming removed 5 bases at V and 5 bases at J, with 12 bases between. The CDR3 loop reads CASSVGVGETQYF. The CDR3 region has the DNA TGTGCCAGCAGCGTCGGGGTCGGGGAGACCCAGTACTTC. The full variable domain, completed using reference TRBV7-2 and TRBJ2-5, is GAGVSQSPSNKVTEKGKDVELRCDPISGHTALYWYRQSLGQGLEFLIYFQGNSAPDKSGLPSDRFSAERTGGSVSTLTIQRTQQEDSAVYLCASSVGVGETQYFGPGTRLLVL.

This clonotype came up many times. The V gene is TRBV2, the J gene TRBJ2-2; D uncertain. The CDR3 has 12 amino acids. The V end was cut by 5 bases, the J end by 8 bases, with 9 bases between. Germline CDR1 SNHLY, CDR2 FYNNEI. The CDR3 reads CASSWATGELFF. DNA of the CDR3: TGTGCCAGCAGTTGGGCCACTGGGGAGCTGTTTTTT.

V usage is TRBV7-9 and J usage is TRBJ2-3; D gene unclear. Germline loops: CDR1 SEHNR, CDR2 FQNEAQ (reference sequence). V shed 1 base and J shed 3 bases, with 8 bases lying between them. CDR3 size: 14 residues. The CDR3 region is CASSLDQLTDTQYF. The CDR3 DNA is TGTGCCAGCAGCTTAGATCAACTTACAGATACGCAGTATTTT. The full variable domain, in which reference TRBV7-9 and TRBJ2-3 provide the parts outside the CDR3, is DTGVSQNPRHKITKRGQNVTFRCDPISEHNRLYWYRQTLGQGPEFLTYFQNEAQLEKSRLLSDRFSAERPKGSFSTLEIQRTEQGDSAMYLCASSLDQLTDTQYFGPGTRLTVL.

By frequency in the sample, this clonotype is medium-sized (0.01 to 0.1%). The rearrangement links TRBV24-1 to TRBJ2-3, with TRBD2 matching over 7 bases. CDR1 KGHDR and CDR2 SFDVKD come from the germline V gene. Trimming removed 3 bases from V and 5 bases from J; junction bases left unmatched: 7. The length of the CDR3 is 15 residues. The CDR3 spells CATSDPRGYGDTQYF. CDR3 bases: TGTGCCACCAGTGATCCGCGGGGGTACGGAGATACGCAGTATTTT.

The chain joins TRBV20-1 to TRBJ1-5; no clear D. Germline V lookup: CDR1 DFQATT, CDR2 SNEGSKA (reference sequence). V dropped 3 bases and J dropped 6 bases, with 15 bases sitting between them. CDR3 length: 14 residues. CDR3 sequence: CSASRSGSGQPQHF. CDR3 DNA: TGCAGTGCTAGTCGTTCCGGATCGGGTCAGCCCCAGCATTTT.

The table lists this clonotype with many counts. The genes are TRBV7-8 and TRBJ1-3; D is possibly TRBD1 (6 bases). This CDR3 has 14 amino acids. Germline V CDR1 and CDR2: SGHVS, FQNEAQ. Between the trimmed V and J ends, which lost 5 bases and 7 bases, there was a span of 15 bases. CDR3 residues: CASSEQGLGNTIYF. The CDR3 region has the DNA TGTGCCAGCAGCGAGCAGGGGCTGGGGAACACCATATATTTT.

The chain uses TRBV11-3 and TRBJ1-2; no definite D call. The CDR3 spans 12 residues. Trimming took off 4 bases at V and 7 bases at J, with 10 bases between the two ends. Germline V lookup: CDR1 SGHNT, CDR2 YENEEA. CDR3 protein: CASSSNGAGYTF. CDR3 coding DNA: TGTGCCAGCAGCTCCAACGGTGCTGGCTACACCTTC.

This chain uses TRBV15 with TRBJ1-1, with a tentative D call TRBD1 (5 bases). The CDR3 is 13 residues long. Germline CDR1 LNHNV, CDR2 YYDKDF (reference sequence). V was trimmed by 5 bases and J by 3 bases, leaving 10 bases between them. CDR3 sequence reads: CATSLTGDTEAFF. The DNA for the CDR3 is TGTGCCACCAGCCTGACGGGGGACACTGAAGCTTTCTTT.

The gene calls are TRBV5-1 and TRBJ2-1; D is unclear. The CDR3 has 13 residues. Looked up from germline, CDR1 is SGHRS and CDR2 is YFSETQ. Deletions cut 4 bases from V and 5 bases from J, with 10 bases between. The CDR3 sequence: CASSTTMNNEQFF. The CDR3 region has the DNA TGCGCCAGCAGCACCACCATGAACAATGAGCAGTTCTTC.

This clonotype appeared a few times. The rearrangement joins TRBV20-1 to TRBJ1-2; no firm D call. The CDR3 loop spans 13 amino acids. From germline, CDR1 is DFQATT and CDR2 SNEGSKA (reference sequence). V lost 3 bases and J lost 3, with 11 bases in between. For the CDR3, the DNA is TGCAGTGCTAGTCTGGGTATGGACTATGGCTACACCTTC. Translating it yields CSASLGMDYGYTF.

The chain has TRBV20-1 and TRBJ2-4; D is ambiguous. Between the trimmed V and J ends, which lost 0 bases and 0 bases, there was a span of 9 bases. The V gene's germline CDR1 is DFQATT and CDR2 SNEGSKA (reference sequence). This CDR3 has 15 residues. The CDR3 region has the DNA TGCAGTGCTAGAGATGGCCAGCTAGCCAAAAACATTCAGTACTTC. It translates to CSARDGQLAKNIQYF.

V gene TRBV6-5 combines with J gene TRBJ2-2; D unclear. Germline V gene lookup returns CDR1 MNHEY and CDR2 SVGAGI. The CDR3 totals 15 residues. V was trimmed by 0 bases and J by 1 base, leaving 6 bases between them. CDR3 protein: CASSYSPGNTGELFF. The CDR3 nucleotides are TGTGCCAGCAGTTACTCTCCGGGGAACACCGGGGAGCTGTTTTTT.

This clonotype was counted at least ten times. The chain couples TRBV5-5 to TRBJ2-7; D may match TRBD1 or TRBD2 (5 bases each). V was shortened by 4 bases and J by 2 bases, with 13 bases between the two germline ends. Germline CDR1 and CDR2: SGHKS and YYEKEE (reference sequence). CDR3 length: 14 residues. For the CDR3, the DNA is TGTGCCAGCAGCCCGAATGGGGGACCCTACGAGCAGTACTTC. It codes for CASSPNGGPYEQYF.